What follows are 21 T cell receptor beta chains derived from one specimen sequenced in a study of response to subunit inactivated influenza vaccine (dated by TCRdb to the late 2010s). To prepare the library, RT-PCR was applied. These reads were obtained on an Illumina HiSeq 2500. TCRdb ran its own pipeline on the public reads, namely fastp trimming at Q25 and MiXCR clone calling, and kept in-frame beta chains. Identical CDR3 protein sequences are pooled into one entry, listed with their most common genes and DNA. The table for this sample lists 800,000 to 1,000,000 distinct CDR3 sequences; 21% of them were counted only once. Roughly 10% of the sample lies in the top ten. The sequencing used PBMCs from blood, collected more than 4 days after vaccination. The receptors originated from a man between 45 and 60 years old who received an inactivated influenza vaccine. Donor details come from another sample of the same person, matched by shared clones.

This clonotype appeared once. V usage is TRBV20-1 and J usage is TRBJ2-5; tentative D call: TRBD1 (5 bases). V shed 2 bases and J shed 3 bases, with 19 bases lying between them. Germline lookup yields CDR1 DFQATT and CDR2 SNEGSKA (reference sequence). The CDR3 extends over 16 amino acids. The CDR3 DNA reads TGCAGTGCTAGACTGATCGACAGCCGCTCGGAAGAGACCCAGTACTTC. Protein sequence: CSARLIDSRSEETQYF.

There are a few counts of this clonotype. This chain links TRBV30 with TRBJ2-1, with D perhaps assigned TRBD1 or TRBD2 (5 bases each). CDR1 and CDR2 (germline): GTSNPN, SVGIG (reference sequence). The ends were cut back, 5 bases at V and 0 bases at J, with 14 bases in the middle. The CDR3 is 15 residues long. In DNA, the CDR3 is TGTGCCTGGTGCCGGGACCACTTCTCCTACAATGAGCAGTTCTTC. Residues: CAWCRDHFSYNEQFF.

V and J are TRBV12-3 or TRBV12-4 and TRBJ1-6, with 8 bases fitting TRBD1. The CDR3 spans 14 residues. V shed 8 bases, J shed 9 bases, and the junction held 9 bases outside the gene matches. Here the CDR3 reads CASALRDRGSPLHF. In DNA form, the CDR3 reads TGTGCCAGCGCCTTAAGAGACAGGGGTTCACCCCTCCACTTT.

This clonotype was observed a few times. V gene TRBV9 combines with J gene TRBJ1-2; D might be TRBD1 (5 bases). The CDR3 is 15 residues long. Per the germline V gene, CDR1 is SGDLS and CDR2 is YYNGEE. V was shortened by 0 bases and J by 2 bases, with 11 bases between the two germline ends. The DNA for the CDR3 is TGTGCCAGCAGCGTAGATGGGGGGTCAAACTATGGCTACACCTTC. This sequence encodes CASSVDGGSNYGYTF.

This clonotype showed up just a few times. The CDR3 DNA reads as TGCGCCAGCAGCGCTGGACGGACGGAGCTGTTTTTT. Amino acid sequence: CASSAGRTELFF. The chain carries TRBV5-1 and TRBJ2-2; D unclear. This CDR3 region has 12 residues. V was shortened by 4 bases and J by 10 bases, with 11 bases between the two germline ends. Per germline, CDR1 SGHRS and CDR2 YFSETQ.

The chain recombines TRBV3-1 with TRBJ2-2; no reliable D call. The CDR3 extends over 13 amino acids. Trimming took 1 base from V and 8 from J, leaving 8 bases between them. Germline values: CDR1 LGHDT, CDR2 YNNKEL (reference sequence). CDR3 sequence reads: CASSQGPRGELFF. As DNA, the CDR3 is TGTGCCAGCAGCCAAGGACCGAGGGGGGAGCTGTTTTTT.

The CDR3 loop is CASSPGLSLTQYF. The CDR3 nucleotides are TGTGCCAGCAGCCCCGGACTGTCCTTGACCCAGTACTTC. This chain joins TRBV7-8 and TRBJ2-5, with D possibly matching TRBD2 (5 bases). V lost 5 bases to trimming and J lost 7 bases, with 14 bases between them. There are 13 residues in the CDR3. CDR1 is SGHVS and CDR2 is FQNEAQ in the germline V gene.

The chain recombines TRBV18 with TRBJ2-1; D gene ambiguous. V gave up 3 bases and J gave up 8 bases, with 8 bases separating them. Germline lookup yields CDR1 KGHSH and CDR2 LQKENI. The CDR3 extends over 12 amino acids. The CDR3 spells CASSPRVDEQFF. The DNA of the CDR3 is TGTGCCAGCTCACCTCGAGTGGATGAGCAGTTCTTC.

This clonotype was seen a handful of times. J is TRBJ2-3 and V is TRBV7-8, with a tentative D call TRBD2 (6 bases). CDR1 and CDR2 from the germline V gene are SGHVS and FQNEAQ. The V end lost 3 bases, the J end lost 3 bases, and 13 bases lay between the germline ends. CDR3 length: 15 amino acids. The CDR3 loop reads CASSFRRDLTDTQYF. The CDR3, as DNA: TGTGCCAGCAGCTTCCGGAGGGACTTAACAGATACGCAGTATTTT.

This rearrangement joins TRBV4-1 to TRBJ1-6, with D possibly TRBD1 on 5 matching bases. The V end lost 4 bases, the J end lost 8 bases, and 24 bases lay between the germline ends. Germline V gene sequence: CDR1 MGHRA, CDR2 YSYEKL. The CDR3 is made up of 18 amino acids. The CDR3 coding sequence is TGCGCCAGCAGCCCCAGGGTAAGGGTGGAAGCTCAGGATTCACCCCTCCACTTT. Translating gives CASSPRVRVEAQDSPLHF.

The V and J genes are TRBV4-2 and TRBJ1-1; D not certain. Trimming cost V 0 bases and J 7 bases, with 9 bases left between them. This CDR3 is 13 amino acids long. Per germline, CDR1 LGHNA and CDR2 YNFKEQ. CDR3 residues: CASSQDPGGEAFF. In nucleotides, the CDR3 is TGTGCCAGCAGCCAAGATCCGGGAGGTGAAGCTTTCTTT.

The rearrangement links TRBV29-1 to TRBJ2-1, with D perhaps matching TRBD1 (5 bases). The CDR3 runs 13 residues. V was pared by 4 bases and J by 6 bases, with 13 bases between. CDR1 SQVTM and CDR2 ANQGSEA come from the germline V gene. DNA of the CDR3: TGCAGCGTTGGGACATTCCGCCTCAATGAGCAGTTCTTC. This sequence encodes CSVGTFRLNEQFF.

The gene calls are TRBV15 and TRBJ1-6; the D is unclear. Germline V CDR1 and CDR2: LNHNV, YYDKDF (reference sequence). Deletions cut 0 bases from V and 7 bases from J, with 10 bases between. This CDR3 has 15 residues. The CDR3 spells CATSRDRHTNSPLHF. In DNA, the CDR3 is TGTGCCACCAGCAGAGATCGGCACACAAATTCACCCCTCCACTTT.

The chain carries TRBV12-3 or TRBV12-4 and TRBJ1-1, with 10 bases lining up with TRBD1. The CDR3 is 15 amino acids. Trimming took 5 bases from V and 5 from J; bases not matched to a gene: 8. The CDR3 sequence is CASSEAGTGETEAFF. The CDR3 DNA follows: TGTGCCAGCAGTGAGGCCGGGACAGGGGAAACTGAAGCTTTCTTT.

The gene calls are TRBV18 and TRBJ2-1; 8 bases fit TRBD1. Germline CDR1 and CDR2: KGHSH and LQKENI. The CDR3 extends over 14 amino acids. Unmatched junction bases numbered 1, after V lost 1 base and J lost 5 bases. Here the CDR3 reads CASSPQTGDNEQFF. CDR3 coding DNA: TGTGCCAGCTCACCACAGACAGGGGACAATGAGCAGTTCTTC.

This clonotype was detected a few times. This chain's CDR3 is CASTLQGLAAYETQYF. For the CDR3, the DNA is TGTGCCAGCACTTTACAGGGACTAGCCGCCTACGAGACCCAGTACTTC. The chain couples TRBV2 to TRBJ2-5; TRBD2 aligns across 9 bases. V lost 7 bases and J lost 5; bases outside the gene matches: 14. CDR1 and CDR2 (germline): SNHLY, FYNNEI. This CDR3 region has 16 residues.

This chain uses TRBV5-6 with TRBJ1-5; D unresolved. The germline CDR1 and CDR2 sequences are SGHDT and YYEEEE. The CDR3 has 15 residues. V gave up 1 base and J gave up 4 bases, with 12 bases separating them. In nucleotides, the CDR3 is TGTGCCAGCAGCTTGCAAGCCCTCCTTAATCAGCCCCAGCATTTT. It yields the protein CASSLQALLNQPQHF. The full variable domain, rest sourced from reference TRBV5-6 and TRBJ1-5, is DAGVTQSPTHLIKTRGQQVTLRCSPKSGHDTVSWYQQALGQGPQFIFQYYEEEERQRGNFPDRFSGHQFPNYSSELNVNALLLGDSALYLCASSLQALLNQPQHFGDGTRLSIL.

This clonotype was seen a handful of times. The rearrangement links TRBV12-3 or TRBV12-4 to TRBJ2-4, with D possibly being TRBD1 (6 bases). V was shortened by 10 bases and J by 4 bases, with 14 bases between the two germline ends. This CDR3 is 13 amino acids long. In DNA form, the CDR3 reads TGTGCCACCCTGATGACAGGAAAAAACATTCAGTACTTC. It is translated as CATLMTGKNIQYF.

In this sample, this clonotype turned up a few times. The chain couples TRBV4-2 to TRBJ2-1; D unclear. V dropped 0 bases and J dropped 0 bases, with 21 bases sitting between them. CDR1 and CDR2 (germline): LGHNA, YNFKEQ. The CDR3 loop spans 20 amino acids. The DNA of the CDR3 is TGTGCCAGCAGCCAAGATCTACATGGGTATGGGGATAGCTCCTACAATGAGCAGTTCTTC. Protein sequence: CASSQDLHGYGDSSYNEQFF.

This clonotype was counted only a few times. The J gene is TRBJ2-1, the V gene TRBV9; TRBD2 matches at 14 bases. This CDR3 is built from 16 residues. Trimming took 3 bases from V and 7 from J; bases not matched to a gene: 6. The V gene's germline CDR1 is SGDLS and CDR2 YYNGEE. The CDR3 is CASSAPGTSGGNEQFF. The CDR3 region has the DNA TGTGCCAGCAGCGCCCCCGGGACTAGCGGGGGAAATGAGCAGTTCTTC.

The table lists this clonotype with a few counts. V usage is TRBV10-3 and J usage is TRBJ2-1; 10 bases align to TRBD2. This CDR3 is built from 16 residues. CDR1 and CDR2 (germline): ENHRY, SYGVKD. Trimming at V came to 0 bases and at J to 6 bases, leaving 5 bases not matched to a gene. CDR3 sequence: CAISESPSGGLNEQFF. CDR3 coding DNA: TGTGCCATCAGTGAGTCGCCTAGCGGGGGACTCAATGAGCAGTTCTTC.